The 26 T cell receptor beta chains below were found in one sample sequenced in a study of CD8 T cells in ankylosing spondylitis. TCRdb itself ran the 5' RACE reads through MiXCR, one entry per CDR3 protein. The sample shows about 240,000 distinct CDR3 sequences, 7.5% to 9% of them seen only once. Sequencing was performed on blood, either unsorted or a sorted T cell fraction (not recorded which). These receptors were taken from a male donor with ankylosing spondylitis or in good health (not recorded which).

This clonotype was picked up many times. The V gene is TRBV7-2, the J gene TRBJ2-3; no reliable D call. Trimming shortened V by 3 bases and J by 4 bases, and 11 bases separated the two germline ends. CDR1 and CDR2 (germline): SGHTA, FQGNSA. The CDR3 sequence is 14 residues long. The CDR3, as DNA: TGTGCCAGCAGCTTTGGAAGGGTACCAGATACGCAGTATTTT. This encodes CASSFGRVPDTQYF.

There are many counts of this clonotype. The chain uses TRBV11-2 and TRBJ1-1; D ambiguous. The germline CDR1 and CDR2 sequences are SGHAT and FQNNGV. V was cut by 5 bases and J by 0 bases, with 7 bases left in between. The CDR3 is made up of 13 amino acids. The CDR3 sequence is CASSPLLNTEAFF. CDR3 sequence (DNA): TGTGCCAGCAGCCCCCTACTGAACACTGAAGCTTTCTTT.

This clonotype was counted ten times or more. J is TRBJ1-2 and V is TRBV7-2; D remains ambiguous. Germline CDR1 SGHTA, CDR2 FQGNSA. CDR3 length equals 14 residues. Deletions cut 1 base from V and 4 bases from J, with 10 bases between. The CDR3, as DNA: TGTGCCAGCAGCTTAGGTGTGGGGATCTATGGCTACACCTTC. It translates to CASSLGVGIYGYTF.

The chain recombines TRBV29-1 with TRBJ2-2; 7 positions agree with TRBD1. Looked up from germline, CDR1 is SQVTM and CDR2 is ANQGSEA. The junction had 4 bases not matched to a gene; V was cut back by 6 bases and J by 0 bases. The CDR3 has 14 residues. This chain's CDR3 is CSVLTGTNTGELFF. The DNA for the CDR3 is TGCAGCGTCTTGACAGGGACGAACACCGGGGAGCTGTTTTTT.

In its sample, this clonotype was seen a few times. The J gene is TRBJ2-1, the V gene TRBV7-3; TRBD2 aligns across 9 bases. The junction had 6 bases not matched to a gene; V was cut back by 2 bases and J by 7 bases. Germline values: CDR1 SGHTA, CDR2 FQGTGA. The CDR3 sequence is 15 residues long. The CDR3 is CASSLLGGGGNEQFF. The CDR3, as DNA: TGTGCCAGCAGCTTATTGGGCGGGGGGGGTAATGAGCAGTTCTTC.

This clonotype was detected many times. The V gene is TRBV20-1, the J gene TRBJ2-7; no clear D gene. The CDR3 spans 13 residues. The germline V gene encodes CDR1 DFQATT and CDR2 SNEGSKA (reference sequence). Deletions cut 0 bases from V and 3 bases from J, with 9 bases between. CDR3 in DNA: TGCAGTGCTAGAGATGGGCACAGCTACGAGCAGTACTTC. Translation: CSARDGHSYEQYF.

This clonotype has ten or more counts. V usage is TRBV12-3 or TRBV12-4 and J usage is TRBJ1-5; D possibly corresponds to TRBD1 (5 bases). This CDR3 has 12 residues. With 9 bases removed from V and 6 bases from J, the gap between germline ends came to 12 bases. Written as DNA, the CDR3 is TGTGCCAGTAGGGGCGCCGGTCAGCCCCAGCATTTT. Translating it yields CASRGAGQPQHF.

This clonotype was picked up many times. V is TRBV27 and J is TRBJ1-5; a weak D match, TRBD1 (6 bases). CDR1 and CDR2 (germline): MNHEY, SMNVEV (reference sequence). The germline V and J ends were trimmed by 7 bases and 3 bases, with 13 bases remaining between them. The CDR3 spans 14 residues. CDR3 bases: TGTGCCAGCAATAAGGGGGGGTACAATCAGCCCCAGCATTTT. It is translated as CASNKGGYNQPQHF.

This clonotype has ten or more counts. The V and J genes are TRBV5-1 and TRBJ2-7; a possible D gene is TRBD1 (5 bases). Trimming removed 4 bases from V and 0 bases from J, with 14 bases in between. CDR3 length equals 15 residues. Germline V gene data show CDR1 as SGHRS and CDR2 as YFSETQ. The CDR3 region is CASSPDIRSSYEQYF. CDR3 DNA sequence: TGCGCCAGCAGCCCGGACATACGGAGCTCCTACGAGCAGTACTTC.

Ten or more counts support this clonotype. V and J are TRBV11-2 and TRBJ1-1; D gene uncertain. V dropped 2 bases and J dropped 4 bases, with 14 bases sitting between them. CDR3 length equals 15 residues. Germline values: CDR1 SGHAT, CDR2 FQNNGV. In DNA form, the CDR3 reads TGTGCCAGCAGCTTACCTCAACTGGGCGGCACTGAAGCTTTCTTT. Its translation: CASSLPQLGGTEAFF.

This clonotype was seen at least ten times. The rearrangement joins TRBV4-3 to TRBJ2-2; 10 bases line up with TRBD2. The V gene end was trimmed by 0 bases and the J gene end by 8 bases; junction bases not matched to a gene: 12. This CDR3 contains 18 residues. Germline CDR1 reads LGHNA; CDR2 reads YSLEER. The CDR3 nucleotides read TGCGCCAGCAGCCAAGAGGTCCCTAGCGGGGGTTGGATAGGGGAGCTGTTTTTT. Protein sequence: CASSQEVPSGGWIGELFF.

This clonotype was recorded many times. V and J are TRBV20-1 and TRBJ1-2; 8 positions match TRBD1. This CDR3 is built from 15 residues. V shed 2 bases and J 4 bases; nucleotides not matched to a gene: 9. The V gene's germline CDR1 is DFQATT and CDR2 SNEGSKA (reference sequence). The CDR3 is CSARSRDRRVYGYTF. CDR3 bases: TGCAGTGCTAGATCCAGGGACAGGAGAGTCTATGGCTACACCTTC.

The CDR3 protein is CASSFLGGPQETQYF. The DNA for the CDR3 is TGCGCCAGCAGCTTTCTCGGGGGTCCTCAAGAGACCCAGTACTTC. This chain connects TRBV5-1 to TRBJ2-5; possibly TRBD2 for D (6 bases). This CDR3 is 15 amino acids long. Between the trimmed V and J ends, which lost 2 bases and 2 bases, there was a span of 13 bases. Germline CDR1 is SGHRS and CDR2 is YFSETQ.

This clonotype was seen ten or more times. The rearrangement links TRBV12-3 or TRBV12-4 to TRBJ1-3; possible D gene TRBD1, 5 bases. V shed 5 bases and J shed 1 base, with 15 bases lying between them. There are 16 residues in the CDR3. CDR3 region: CASSQGRVGSGNTIYF. In DNA form, the CDR3 reads TGTGCCAGCAGTCAGGGAAGGGTTGGATCTGGAAACACCATATATTTT.

This chain links TRBV7-2 with TRBJ2-3; TRBD2 matches at 9 bases. CDR3 size: 16 residues. The junction had 8 bases not matched to a gene; V was cut back by 2 bases and J by 5 bases. The V gene's germline CDR1 is SGHTA and CDR2 FQGNSA. The CDR3 DNA reads as TGTGCCAGCAGCTTACAGCGGGAGGCTCTAGGAGATACGCAGTATTTT. Its translation is CASSLQREALGDTQYF. Full variable domain (rest looked up from reference TRBV7-2 and TRBJ2-3): GAGVSQSPSNKVTEKGKDVELRCDPISGHTALYWYRQSLGQGLEFLIYFQGNSAPDKSGLPSDRFSAERTGGSVSTLTIQRTQQEDSAVYLCASSLQREALGDTQYFGPGTRLTVL.

This clonotype occurred a few times. The chain combines TRBV18 with TRBJ2-7, with 10 positions matching TRBD1. With V trimmed by 6 bases and J by 3 bases, 8 bases remained unmatched. The CDR3 extends over 15 amino acids. From germline, CDR1 is KGHSH and CDR2 LQKENI. CDR3 bases: TGTGCCAGCTCTCGTGGACAGGGGGGATACTACGAGCAGTACTTC. Its translation is CASSRGQGGYYEQYF.

The gene calls are TRBV7-8 and TRBJ1-4; TRBD1 agrees at 9 bases. This CDR3 has 14 amino acids. Germline trimming cut 6 bases from V and 7 bases from J; bases unmatched to any gene: 6. The germline gives CDR1 SGHVS, CDR2 FQNEAQ. CDR3 coding DNA: TGTGCCAGCAGTCCCCAGGACAGGGGTGAAAAACTGTTTTTT. It specifies CASSPQDRGEKLFF.

The chain joins TRBV20-1 to TRBJ2-4; 8 bases agree with TRBD1. The CDR3 is made up of 16 amino acids. CDR1 is DFQATT and CDR2 is SNEGSKA in the germline V gene (reference sequence). With 0 bases clipped from V and 6 bases from J, the junction kept 10 bases outside the gene matches. Here the CDR3 DNA reads TGCAGTGCTAGAGATCGGCAGGGGGCGGTGAGAAACATTCAGTACTTC. Amino acid sequence: CSARDRQGAVRNIQYF.

In this sample, this clonotype turned up a few times. The CDR3 coding sequence is TGTGCCTGGAGCGAAACCTCTTATCAGCCCCAGCATTTT. Residues: CAWSETSYQPQHF. The rearrangement links TRBV30 to TRBJ1-5; D ambiguous. This CDR3 is built from 13 residues. V dropped 3 bases and J dropped 5 bases, with 11 bases sitting between them. Germline loops: CDR1 GTSNPN, CDR2 SVGIG (reference sequence).

This clonotype has a count of ten or more. The genes are TRBV12-3 or TRBV12-4 and TRBJ1-4; no definite D call. The germline V and J ends were trimmed by 3 bases and 3 bases, with 14 bases remaining between them. The CDR3 contains 16 residues. DNA of the CDR3: TGTGCCAGCAGTTTGGCGGCAGGCCGCTCTAATGAAAAACTGTTTTTT. It encodes CASSLAAGRSNEKLFF.

The V and J genes are TRBV12-3 or TRBV12-4 and TRBJ2-4; the D gene is possibly TRBD1 (5 bases). The length of the CDR3 is 15 residues. The germline V and J ends were trimmed by 1 base and 7 bases, with 14 bases remaining between them. The CDR3 protein is CASSLVGKGKNIQYF. The CDR3 nucleotides read TGTGCCAGCAGTTTAGTCGGCAAGGGGAAGAACATTCAGTACTTC.

This clonotype has a count of ten or more. The V call is TRBV5-6, the J call TRBJ1-5; TRBD1 agrees at 7 bases. V was clipped by 0 bases and J by 9 bases; unmatched bases: 3. The length of the CDR3 is 13 residues. CDR1 is SGHDT and CDR2 is YYEEEE in the germline V gene. This chain's CDR3 is CASSLARTGPQHF. As DNA, the CDR3 is TGTGCCAGCAGCTTGGCCAGGACAGGGCCCCAGCATTTT.

J is TRBJ1-2 and V is TRBV7-2; possibly TRBD1 for D (5 bases). CDR3 size: 13 residues. Germline values: CDR1 SGHTA, CDR2 FQGNSA. V was shortened by 6 bases and J by 4 bases, with 12 bases between the two germline ends. CDR3 residues: CASSQGGVYGYTF. The CDR3 coding sequence is TGTGCCAGCAGTCAAGGAGGGGTCTATGGCTACACCTTC.

This clonotype has a count of ten or more. The chain recombines TRBV10-3 with TRBJ2-3; maybe TRBD1 (5 bases). Germline CDR1 ENHRY, CDR2 SYGVKD. The CDR3 length is 16 residues. V lost 2 bases and J lost 4, with 16 bases in between. CDR3 nucleotides: TGTGCCATCAGTGAGGGGGCTTTTCCCCCCGCAGATACGCAGTATTTT. This codes for CAISEGAFPPADTQYF.

This clonotype came up many times. The chain recombines TRBV6-2 or TRBV6-3 with TRBJ2-3, with 9 bases lining up with TRBD2. The CDR3 runs to 18 residues. Germline V gives CDR1 MNHEY, CDR2 SVGEGT. Trimming at V came to 7 bases and at J to 2 bases, leaving 16 bases not matched to a gene. The CDR3 DNA is TGTGCCAGCACCCCATCCCCGGGACTAGCTTCTTACACAGATACGCAGTATTTT. Residues: CASTPSPGLASYTDTQYF.

This clonotype came up once. The rearrangement uses TRBV20-1 and TRBJ2-7; D might be TRBD1 (6 bases). CDR1 is DFQATT and CDR2 is SNEGSKA in the germline V gene (reference sequence). This CDR3 spans 11 amino acids. The V and J ends lost 7 bases and 4 bases respectively, with 11 bases between them. The CDR3 sequence: CSGGLAYEQYF. Here the CDR3 DNA reads TGCAGTGGGGGGCTAGCTTACGAGCAGTACTTC.